This T cell receptor (beta chain) is drawn from a study of blood T cell repertoires in COVID-19. The method was immunoSEQ multiplex PCR; TCRdb's version includes in-frame clones alone and lacks a portion of them. There are hundreds of thousands of clones in the sample; around four fifths occur only once, and under 5% lies in the top ten. The CDR3 is 13 residues long. Trimming took 5 bases from V and 2 from J, leaving 11 bases between them. Germline-derived CDR1 and CDR2 are GTSNPN and SVGIG (reference sequence). The clonotype comes from a man under 40 with acute COVID-19. This chain links TRBV30 with TRBJ2-3, with a tentative D call TRBD1 (6 bases). Specimen: PBMCs or T cells enriched from blood (not recorded which). The CDR3 loop reads CAWVTGFTDTQYF. CDR3 DNA sequence: TGTGCCTGGGTGACAGGATTCACAGATACGCAGTATTTT.